The 27 T cell receptor beta chains presented below share a single source sample, sequenced in a study of T cell changes during pregnancy in multiple sclerosis. TCRdb's copy holds only in-frame clones and misses some; the assay was immunoSEQ multiplex PCR. This table has fewer than 95,000 clones, about 90% appearing once. This specimen consisted of peripheral blood, obtained in the first trimester of pregnancy. The receptors shown here come from a female donor in good health, enrolled as a control in a pregnancy study.

The V call is TRBV5-6, the J call TRBJ2-7, with D possibly matching TRBD1 (5 bases). The CDR3 contains 13 residues. Germline values: CDR1 SGHDT, CDR2 YYEEEE. The V end was cut by 4 bases, the J end by 3 bases, with 11 bases between. CDR3 nucleotide sequence: TGTGCCAGCAGCGCAGGGTACTACTACGAGCAGTACTTC. Translating gives CASSAGYYYEQYF. The full variable domain, rest sourced from reference TRBV5-6 and TRBJ2-7, is DAGVTQSPTHLIKTRGQQVTLRCSPKSGHDTVSWYQQALGQGPQFIFQYYEEEERQRGNFPDRFSGHQFPNYSSELNVNALLLGDSALYLCASSAGYYYEQYFGPGTRLTVT.

The chain links TRBV14 to TRBJ2-4, with 14 positions matching TRBD2. V dropped 2 bases and J dropped 7; count of bases not matched to a gene: 7. Germline values: CDR1 SGHDN, CDR2 FVKESK. The CDR3 runs 17 residues. CDR3 sequence: CASSQLGTSGSRNIQYF. CDR3 nucleotide sequence: TGTGCCAGCAGCCAATTGGGGACTAGCGGGAGTCGGAACATTCAGTACTTC.

For the CDR3, the DNA is TGTGCCAGCTTCCGGGACAATCGCGAAAAACTGTTTTTT. Its translation is CASFRDNREKLFF. The chain joins TRBV2 to TRBJ1-4; D possibly corresponds to TRBD1 (6 bases). Trimming left V 8 bases short and J 8 bases short, with 15 bases between. Germline assignment: CDR1 SNHLY and CDR2 FYNNEI. The CDR3 is made up of 13 amino acids.

This clone was counted once. The chain links TRBV2 to TRBJ1-5, with 8 positions matching TRBD1. The CDR3 length is 13 residues. Trimming took 6 bases from V and 4 from J; bases not matched to a gene: 2. CDR1 is SNHLY, CDR2 FYNNEI, per germline. CDR3 nucleotide sequence: TGTGCCAGCAGGGACAGGGAGAATCAGCCCCAGCATTTT. Its protein product is CASRDRENQPQHF.

The chain couples TRBV5-4 to TRBJ2-1; the D gene is possibly TRBD1 (5 bases). Germline CDR1 is SGHNT and CDR2 is YYREEE (reference sequence). V shed 0 bases and J shed 6 bases, with 10 bases lying between them. This CDR3 region has 14 residues. CDR3 region: CASSLELQGNEQFF. The CDR3 nucleotides read TGTGCCAGCAGCTTGGAGCTCCAGGGCAATGAGCAGTTCTTC.

This chain joins TRBV5-1 and TRBJ2-5; D is uncertain. Germline loops: CDR1 SGHRS, CDR2 YFSETQ. The CDR3 contains 14 residues. V was clipped by 4 bases and J by 2 bases, with 12 bases between them. This CDR3 is CASSPLGGQETQYF. The CDR3 DNA follows: TGCGCCAGCAGCCCCCTAGGTGGGCAAGAGACCCAGTACTTC.

The chain joins TRBV5-1 to TRBJ2-3; D may be TRBD2 (5 bases). The V gene's germline CDR1 is SGHRS and CDR2 YFSETQ. CDR3 length: 16 residues. Deletions cut 0 bases from V and 0 bases from J, with 11 bases between. DNA for the CDR3: TGCGCCAGCAGCTTGGGGTCGGGAAGTAGCACAGATACGCAGTATTTT. Its translation: CASSLGSGSSTDTQYF.

V usage is TRBV28 and J usage is TRBJ1-1; TRBD1 might be the D (6 bases). The CDR3 has 15 amino acids. CDR1 is MDHEN and CDR2 is SYDVKM in the germline V gene. V was shortened by 8 bases and J by 0 bases, with 16 bases between the two germline ends. The CDR3 DNA sequence: TGTGCCAGCCGAGGACAGCAGATAATGAACACTGAAGCTTTCTTT. Translation gives CASRGQQIMNTEAFF.

The CDR3 here is CASSPGGVYTGELFF. CDR3 bases: TGTGCCAGCTCACCTGGGGGCGTGTACACCGGGGAGCTGTTTTTT. The gene calls are TRBV18 and TRBJ2-2, with D perhaps TRBD1 (6 bases). Trimming cost V 3 bases and J 3 bases, with 11 bases left between them. This CDR3 is built from 15 residues. The germline V gene encodes CDR1 KGHSH and CDR2 LQKENI.

This chain joins TRBV28 and TRBJ2-3; D may be TRBD1 (6 bases). The V gene lost 3 bases and the J gene lost 2 bases, with 9 bases spanning the gap. The CDR3 consists of 14 residues. CDR1 and CDR2 from the germline V gene are MDHEN and SYDVKM. For the CDR3, the DNA is TGTGCCAGCAGTTTCGGGACACTCACAGATACGCAGTATTTT. It is translated as CASSFGTLTDTQYF.

This clone was observed a single time. V gene TRBV5-6 combines with J gene TRBJ2-7; 12 bases line up with TRBD2. From germline, CDR1 is SGHDT and CDR2 YYEEEE. Trimming at V came to 4 bases and at J to 0 bases, leaving 2 bases not matched to a gene. The CDR3 loop spans 15 amino acids. CDR3 loop: CASSPGLAGSYEQYF. CDR3 bases: TGTGCCAGCAGCCCGGGACTAGCGGGCTCCTACGAGCAGTACTTC.

The chain joins TRBV10-3 to TRBJ2-3, with 9 positions matching TRBD1. CDR1 and CDR2 from the germline V gene are ENHRY and SYGVKD. The ends lost 2 bases at V and 1 base at J; junction bases unmatched: 1. This CDR3 contains 15 residues. The CDR3 DNA reads as TGTGCCATCAGTGAGGGGGACAGGGGCACAGATACGCAGTATTTT. It specifies CAISEGDRGTDTQYF.

In nucleotides, the CDR3 is TGTGCCAGCAGTTTTACAGCCTTAACCCGAGAAAAACTGTTTTTT. This codes for CASSFTALTREKLFF. The chain employs TRBV27 and TRBJ1-4; no definite D call. Trimming shortened V by 3 bases and J by 8 bases, and 16 bases separated the two germline ends. The germline V gene has CDR1 MNHEY and CDR2 SMNVEV (reference sequence). The CDR3 extends over 15 amino acids.

In its sample, this clone was seen once. V gene TRBV18 combines with J gene TRBJ2-1, with TRBD2 matching over 14 bases. V was clipped by 8 bases and J by 9 bases; unmatched bases: 9. Per germline, CDR1 KGHSH and CDR2 LQKENI. The CDR3 consists of 15 residues. CDR3 residues: CASTKGLAGAVEQFF. In DNA form, the CDR3 reads TGTGCCAGCACAAAGGGACTAGCGGGAGCGGTTGAGCAGTTCTTC.

The chain carries TRBV7-2 and TRBJ2-1, with D possibly being TRBD2 (6 bases). CDR1 and CDR2 from the germline V gene are SGHTA and FQGNSA. The CDR3 is 15 amino acids. V gave up 3 bases and J gave up 2 bases, with 11 bases separating them. The CDR3 nucleotides are TGTGCCAGCAGCTTCTCTAGCGTGGCCTACAATGAGCAGTTCTTC. Translating gives CASSFSSVAYNEQFF. The whole variable domain, remainder taken from reference TRBV7-2 and TRBJ2-1, is GAGVSQSPSNKVTEKGKDVELRCDPISGHTALYWYRQSLGQGLEFLIYFQGNSAPDKSGLPSDRFSAERTGGSVSTLTIQRTQQEDSAVYLCASSFSSVAYNEQFFGPGTRLTVL.

The rearrangement joins TRBV27 to TRBJ2-6; D remains unclear. The germline V and J ends were trimmed by 6 bases and 0 bases, with 15 bases remaining between them. Germline V gene sequence: CDR1 MNHEY, CDR2 SMNVEV (reference sequence). This CDR3 is built from 17 residues. The chain's CDR3 is CASSSNLYLSGANVLTF. CDR3 bases: TGTGCCAGCAGCTCGAACTTATACCTCTCTGGGGCCAACGTCCTGACTTTC.

This rearrangement joins TRBV10-3 to TRBJ1-1, with a tentative D call TRBD1 (5 bases). V was shortened by 11 bases and J by 0 bases, with 13 bases between the two germline ends. CDR3 length: 13 residues. CDR1 ENHRY and CDR2 SYGVKD come from the germline V gene. CDR3 nucleotide sequence: TGTGCCTCCGGGGGGAATATGAACACTGAAGCTTTCTTT. Its translation is CASGGNMNTEAFF.

This chain links TRBV27 with TRBJ1-1; D is possibly TRBD1 (6 bases). CDR1 and CDR2 from the germline V gene are MNHEY and SMNVEV (reference sequence). Trimming removed 3 bases from V and 5 bases from J, with 13 bases in between. The CDR3 extends over 14 amino acids. CDR3 loop: CASSFVGGLTEAFF. Written as DNA, the CDR3 is TGTGCCAGCAGTTTTGTGGGGGGGCTAACTGAAGCTTTCTTT.

This clone was detected only once. The genes are TRBV7-2 and TRBJ2-1, with 11 bases fitting TRBD2. Per the germline V gene, CDR1 is SGHTA and CDR2 is FQGNSA. The CDR3 sequence is 16 residues long. V lost 1 base, J lost 6 bases, and 5 bases stayed unmatched. The CDR3 region is CASSLGLLAGANEQFF. The CDR3 nucleotides read TGTGCCAGCAGCTTAGGTCTACTAGCGGGAGCCAATGAGCAGTTCTTC. Full variable domain (rest looked up from reference TRBV7-2 and TRBJ2-1): GAGVSQSPSNKVTEKGKDVELRCDPISGHTALYWYRQSLGQGLEFLIYFQGNSAPDKSGLPSDRFSAERTGGSVSTLTIQRTQQEDSAVYLCASSLGLLAGANEQFFGPGTRLTVL.

The chain combines TRBV7-2 with TRBJ2-7; 7 bases line up with TRBD1. J was trimmed by 2 bases and V by 2 bases; bases with no gene match: 12. CDR3 length: 17 residues. Germline CDR1 reads SGHTA; CDR2 reads FQGNSA. CDR3 coding DNA: TGTGCCAGCAGCTTATCATCGATATTGACAGGGCCCTACGAGCAGTACTTC. Translation: CASSLSSILTGPYEQYF.

This chain connects TRBV28 to TRBJ2-1; TRBD1 agrees at 9 bases. The CDR3 spans 14 residues. The germline V gene encodes CDR1 MDHEN and CDR2 SYDVKM. Trimming took 8 bases from V and 8 from J; bases not matched to a gene: 10. The CDR3 region is CASHPGQGSYEQFF. In DNA, the CDR3 is TGTGCCAGCCACCCGGGACAGGGTTCTTATGAGCAGTTCTTC.

CDR3 in amino acids: CASSPGQGTSGANVLTF. CDR3 nucleotide sequence: TGTGCCAGCAGCCCAGGACAGGGTACCTCTGGGGCCAACGTCCTGACTTTC. This rearrangement joins TRBV7-9 to TRBJ2-6; 8 bases fit TRBD1. Germline CDR1 is SEHNR and CDR2 is FQNEAQ (reference sequence). J was trimmed by 0 bases and V by 5 bases; bases with no gene match: 6. The CDR3 is 17 residues long.

V and J are TRBV28 and TRBJ2-7; possibly TRBD2 for D (5 bases). Germline V gene lookup returns CDR1 MDHEN and CDR2 SYDVKM. The CDR3 loop spans 13 amino acids. Between the trimmed V and J ends, which lost 6 bases and 0 bases, there was a span of 9 bases. CDR3 bases: TGTGCCAGCAGCATAGGGAGCTCCTACGAGCAGTACTTC. As protein: CASSIGSSYEQYF.

The chain employs TRBV11-2 and TRBJ2-7, with 8 bases aligning to TRBD2. The CDR3 totals 15 residues. The J segment lost 3 bases and the V segment lost 3 bases, leaving 7 bases of the junction unmatched. Germline CDR1 and CDR2: SGHAT and FQNNGV. DNA for the CDR3: TGTGCCAGCAGCTTTGCCAGCGGGAGTTTCTACGAGCAGTACTTC. Its protein is CASSFASGSFYEQYF.

The chain combines TRBV5-4 with TRBJ2-7; the match to TRBD1 covers 9 bases. Germline trimming cut 4 bases from V and 4 bases from J; bases unmatched to any gene: 6. Looked up from germline, CDR1 is SGHNT and CDR2 is YYREEE (reference sequence). The CDR3 runs to 14 residues. In DNA form, the CDR3 reads TGTGCCAGCAGCCAGGGACAGGGAAGTTACGAGCAGTACTTC. It codes for CASSQGQGSYEQYF.

The chain has TRBV6-1 and TRBJ2-1; 14 nucleotides line up with TRBD2. The CDR3 consists of 15 residues. V lost 6 bases to trimming and J lost 6 bases; unmatched junction nucleotides: 4. Germline assignment: CDR1 MNHNS and CDR2 SASEGT. CDR3 sequence: CASRKGLAGANEQFF. CDR3 DNA: TGTGCCAGCAGAAAGGGACTAGCGGGAGCCAATGAGCAGTTCTTC.

As concerns this clone: The sample has other DNA sequences that encode this CDR3 too. The chain's CDR3 is CASSYRDRGSYEQYF. The CDR3, as DNA: TGTGCCAGCAGTTATAGGGACAGGGGCTCCTACGAGCAGTACTTC. The chain carries TRBV6-5 and TRBJ2-7, with TRBD1 identical over 10 bases. Germline CDR1 is MNHEY and CDR2 is SVGAGI. This CDR3 is built from 15 residues. After removal of 3 bases from V and 0 bases from J, the junction contained 2 bases not matched to a gene.